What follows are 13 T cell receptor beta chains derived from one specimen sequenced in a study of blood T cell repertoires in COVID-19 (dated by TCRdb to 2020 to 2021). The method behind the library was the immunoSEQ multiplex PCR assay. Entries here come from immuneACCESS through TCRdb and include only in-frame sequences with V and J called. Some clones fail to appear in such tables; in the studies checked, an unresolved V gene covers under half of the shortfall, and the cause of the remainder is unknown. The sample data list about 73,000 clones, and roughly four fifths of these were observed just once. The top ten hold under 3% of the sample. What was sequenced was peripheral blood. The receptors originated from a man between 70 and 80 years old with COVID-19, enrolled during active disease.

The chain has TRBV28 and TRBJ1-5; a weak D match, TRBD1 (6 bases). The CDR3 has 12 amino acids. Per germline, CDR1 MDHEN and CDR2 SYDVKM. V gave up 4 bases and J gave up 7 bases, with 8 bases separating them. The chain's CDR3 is CASSSGVQPQHF. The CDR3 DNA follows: TGTGCCAGCAGTTCAGGGGTGCAGCCCCAGCATTTT. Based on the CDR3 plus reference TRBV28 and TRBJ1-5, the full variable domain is DVKVTQSSRYLVKRTGEKVFLECVQDMDHENMFWYRQDPGLGLRLIYFSYDVKMKEKGDIPEGYSVSREKKERFSLILESASTNQTSMYLCASSSGVQPQHFGDGTRLSIL.

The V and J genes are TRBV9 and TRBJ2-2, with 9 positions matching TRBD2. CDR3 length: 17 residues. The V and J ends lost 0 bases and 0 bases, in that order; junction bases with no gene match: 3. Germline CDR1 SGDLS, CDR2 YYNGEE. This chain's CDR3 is CASSVGPSGTNTGELFF. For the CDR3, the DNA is TGTGCCAGCAGCGTAGGCCCTAGCGGGACGAACACCGGGGAGCTGTTTTTT.

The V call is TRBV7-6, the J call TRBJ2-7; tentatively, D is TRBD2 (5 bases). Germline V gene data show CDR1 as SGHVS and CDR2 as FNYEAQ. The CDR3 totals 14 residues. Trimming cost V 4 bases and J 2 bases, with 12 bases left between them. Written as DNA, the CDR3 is TGTGCCAGCAGCTCAAAGGCGGGCCCCTACGAGCAGTACTTC. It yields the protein CASSSKAGPYEQYF.

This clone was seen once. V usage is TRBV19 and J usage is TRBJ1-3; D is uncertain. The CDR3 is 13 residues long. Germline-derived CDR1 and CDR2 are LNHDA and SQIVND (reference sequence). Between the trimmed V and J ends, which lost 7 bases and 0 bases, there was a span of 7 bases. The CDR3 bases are TGTGCCAGTATCGACTTCTCTGGAAACACCATATATTTT. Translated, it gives CASIDFSGNTIYF.

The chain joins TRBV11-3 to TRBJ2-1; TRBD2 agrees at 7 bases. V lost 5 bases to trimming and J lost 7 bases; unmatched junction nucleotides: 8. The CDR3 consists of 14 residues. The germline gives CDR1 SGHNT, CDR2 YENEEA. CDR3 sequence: CASSTGAGTNEQFF. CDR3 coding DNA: TGTGCCAGCAGCACGGGAGCGGGAACAAATGAGCAGTTCTTC.

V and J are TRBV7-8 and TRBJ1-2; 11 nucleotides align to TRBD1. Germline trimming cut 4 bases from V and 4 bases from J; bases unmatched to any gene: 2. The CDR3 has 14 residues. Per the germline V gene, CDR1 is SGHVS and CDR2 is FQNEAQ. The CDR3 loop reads CASSSGQGGYGYTF. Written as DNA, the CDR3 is TGTGCCAGCAGCTCGGGACAGGGGGGCTATGGCTACACCTTC. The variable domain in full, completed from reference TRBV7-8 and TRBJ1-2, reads GAGVSQSPRYKVAKRGQDVALRCDPISGHVSLFWYQQALGQGPEFLTYFQNEAQLDKSGLPSDRFFAERPEGSVSTLKIQRTQQEDSAVYLCASSSGQGGYGYTFGSGTRLTVV.

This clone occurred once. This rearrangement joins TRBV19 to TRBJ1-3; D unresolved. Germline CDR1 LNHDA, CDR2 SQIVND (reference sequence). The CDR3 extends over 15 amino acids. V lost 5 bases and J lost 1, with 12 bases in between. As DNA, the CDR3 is TGTGCCAGTAGTCCCTGGGAGGGATCTGGAAACACCATATATTTT. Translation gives CASSPWEGSGNTIYF.

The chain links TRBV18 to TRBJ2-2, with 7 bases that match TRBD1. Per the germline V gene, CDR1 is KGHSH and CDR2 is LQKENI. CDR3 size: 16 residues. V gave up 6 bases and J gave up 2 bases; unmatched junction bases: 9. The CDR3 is CASSEGDSPNTGELFF. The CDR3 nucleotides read TGTGCCAGCTCCGAAGGGGACAGTCCCAACACCGGGGAGCTGTTTTTT.

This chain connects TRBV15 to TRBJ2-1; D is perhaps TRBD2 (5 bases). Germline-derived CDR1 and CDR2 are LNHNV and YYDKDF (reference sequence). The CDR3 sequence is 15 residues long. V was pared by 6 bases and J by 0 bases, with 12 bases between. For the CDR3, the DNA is TGTGCCACCAGAAGCCTAGGGAGCTCCTACAATGAGCAGTTCTTC. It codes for CATRSLGSSYNEQFF.

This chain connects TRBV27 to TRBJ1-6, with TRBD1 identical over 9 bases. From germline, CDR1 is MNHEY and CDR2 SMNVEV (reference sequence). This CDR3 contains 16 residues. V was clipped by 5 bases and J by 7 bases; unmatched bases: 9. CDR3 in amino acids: CASSPRTGVRNSPLHF. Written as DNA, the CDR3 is TGTGCCAGCAGTCCGCGGACAGGGGTCCGGAATTCACCCCTCCACTTT.

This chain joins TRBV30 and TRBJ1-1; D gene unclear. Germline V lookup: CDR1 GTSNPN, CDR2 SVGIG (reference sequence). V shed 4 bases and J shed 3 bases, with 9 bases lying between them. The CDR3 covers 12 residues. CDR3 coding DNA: TGTGCCTGGACCTACTCCGACACTGAAGCTTTCTTT. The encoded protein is CAWTYSDTEAFF.

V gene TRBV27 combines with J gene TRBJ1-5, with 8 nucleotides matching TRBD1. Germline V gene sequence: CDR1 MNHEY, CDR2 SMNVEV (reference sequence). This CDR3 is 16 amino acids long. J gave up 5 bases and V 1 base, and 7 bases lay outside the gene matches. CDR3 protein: CASSLWGPQGDQPQHF. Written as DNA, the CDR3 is TGTGCCAGCAGTTTATGGGGGCCACAGGGGGATCAGCCCCAGCATTTT.

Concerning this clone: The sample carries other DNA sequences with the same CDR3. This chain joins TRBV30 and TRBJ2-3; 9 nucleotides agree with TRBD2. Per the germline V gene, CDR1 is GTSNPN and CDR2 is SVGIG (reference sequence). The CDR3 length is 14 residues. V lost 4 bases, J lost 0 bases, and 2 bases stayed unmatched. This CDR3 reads CAWTSGTSTDTQYF. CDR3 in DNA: TGTGCCTGGACTAGCGGGACTAGCACAGATACGCAGTATTTT.